The present entry profiles one TCR beta chain with its context. Its specificity is not known. This specimen comes from a study of T cell repertoires in cytomegalovirus infection. On the study more broadly: Signatures in public TCR beta sequences pointed to both CMV infection and matching HLA type.

Trimming removed 4 bases from V and 7 bases from J, with 17 bases in between. CDR3 length: 15 amino acids. Germline CDR1 LGHNA, CDR2 YNFKEQ. The study, taken as a whole, reports: The cumulative frequency of public TCR beta families distinguished individuals who carried CMV together with the relevant HLA. HLA-C-restricted CMV-specific TCR beta clonotypes prevailed in the ex vivo response.

TCRdb re-called the reads through MiXCR, storing one row per CDR3 protein. In the table there are approximately 600,000 distinct CDR3 sequences, just under 40% of which are singletons. This sequence was found in a human donor in good health (CMV status not recorded). Some clones in this sample may be carry-over from other donors' samples. V and J are TRBV4-2 and TRBJ2-1; D may be TRBD2 (5 bases). The specimen comprised cultured PBMCs, sampled from culture after CMV antigen stimulation. The CDR3 DNA follows: TGTGCCAGCAGCCGCCTACCCCAGACGGGGAATGAGCAGTTCTTC. This gives the protein CASSRLPQTGNEQFF.